This T cell receptor beta chain was sequenced in a study of neurological immune-mediated disorders. By 5'RACE with 10-nucleotide random UMIs, the cDNA was made. A single run covered 15-18 subjects with over 200 million TCR-beta sequences. TCRdb itself ran the 5' RACE reads through MiXCR, one entry per CDR3 protein. Counted here are about 59,000 distinct CDR3 sequences, roughly an eighth occurring once; the ten biggest clones make up about 10%. Study-level findings and limits: TCR-beta repertoires seemed private in all groups, with no expanded CDR3 amino acid sequences shared. Falling below healthy controls, multiple sclerosis showed the least TCR clonal expansion, while HTLV-1-associated myelopathy showed the most.

Germline CDR1 is MDHEN and CDR2 is SYDVKM. The V gene lost 3 bases and the J gene lost 8 bases, with 22 bases spanning the gap. The CDR3 extends over 16 amino acids. This clonotype has a count of ten or more. No antigen is known for it. The sample taken for sequencing was PBMCs. The receptor was isolated from a woman aged 60-75 years with HTLV-1-associated myelopathy (HAM/TSP). The rearrangement links TRBV28 to TRBJ1-2; D unclear. The CDR3 DNA reads TGTGCCAGCAGTTTCCCTAGCAAGGTTACCCTCCGGGGCTACACCTTC. It yields the protein CASSFPSKVTLRGYTF.